One and the same sample provided the 31 T cell receptor beta chains below, sequenced in a study of blood T cells in healthy people across ages. The use of a sample-barcoded 5' primer and a J-beta primer mix characterized a second PCR of roughly 7 to 11 cycles. Each CDR3 protein gets one entry after TCRdb re-called the 5' RACE reads with MiXCR. The data contain 550,000 to 800,000 distinct CDR3 sequences, around 21% of them singletons. Sequenced input: blood. The source is a man aged 70-80 years in good health.

The V gene is TRBV24-1, the J gene TRBJ2-7; 7 bases agree with TRBD2. The CDR3 runs 13 residues. CDR1 is KGHDR, CDR2 SFDVKD, per germline. Trimming removed 6 bases from V and 2 bases from J; junction bases left unmatched: 3. CDR3 sequence reads: CATSPGGTYEQYF. The CDR3 nucleotides are TGTGCCACCAGTCCGGGAGGAACCTACGAGCAGTACTTC.

This chain links TRBV2 with TRBJ1-4, with 7 bases matching TRBD1. This CDR3 region has 13 residues. Germline assignment: CDR1 SNHLY and CDR2 FYNNEI. V trimming: 6 bases; J trimming: 7 bases; junction bases outside the gene matches: 5. DNA for the CDR3: TGTGCCAGCAGCAGGAGACAGGGTGAAAAACTGTTTTTT. Residues: CASSRRQGEKLFF.

This chain links TRBV20-1 with TRBJ2-7, with D perhaps TRBD2 (5 bases). Per the germline V gene, CDR1 is DFQATT and CDR2 is SNEGSKA (reference sequence). V gave up 7 bases and J gave up 2 bases, with 9 bases separating them. CDR3 length equals 11 residues. CDR3 in amino acids: CSVSATYEQYF. CDR3 DNA sequence: TGCAGTGTTAGCGCCACCTACGAGCAGTACTTC.

This clonotype occurred many times. V usage is TRBV20-1 and J usage is TRBJ2-5; the D gene is possibly TRBD2 (6 bases). This CDR3 is 16 amino acids long. Germline CDR1 reads DFQATT; CDR2 reads SNEGSKA (reference sequence). Trimming removed 5 bases from V and 9 bases from J, with 28 bases in between. CDR3 nucleotide sequence: TGCAGTGCTCCCCCCGCTCGGGACTCAATTCCGGGGGCCCAGTACTTC. Its protein is CSAPPARDSIPGAQYF.

V and J are TRBV4-2 and TRBJ2-5; D possibly matches TRBD1 or TRBD2 (5 bases each). CDR1 is LGHNA, CDR2 YNFKEQ, per germline. The CDR3 is 15 residues long. V shed 2 bases and J shed 9 bases, with 19 bases lying between them. For the CDR3, the DNA is TGTGCCAGCAGCCAAACCCACGGGGCAGCGGAGGCCCAGTACTTC. Protein sequence: CASSQTHGAAEAQYF.

This chain uses TRBV3-1 with TRBJ2-3; perhaps TRBD2 as D (5 bases). Trimming took 1 base from V and 3 from J, leaving 14 bases between them. This CDR3 has 16 residues. CDR1 LGHDT and CDR2 YNNKEL come from the germline V gene (reference sequence). The chain's CDR3 is CASSQVYEGSTDTQYF. The DNA of the CDR3 is TGTGCCAGCAGCCAAGTCTACGAGGGAAGTACAGATACGCAGTATTTT.

This clonotype was observed many times. The chain recombines TRBV10-3 with TRBJ2-5; 7 positions match TRBD2. The CDR3 has 12 amino acids. V dropped 9 bases and J dropped 2; count of bases not matched to a gene: 3. Germline lookup yields CDR1 ENHRY and CDR2 SYGVKD. The CDR3 reads CAIASGQETQYF. The CDR3 coding sequence is TGTGCCATTGCTAGCGGTCAAGAGACCCAGTACTTC.

This clonotype was detected a few times. The chain couples TRBV6-2 or TRBV6-3 to TRBJ2-7; TRBD1 might be the D (5 bases). V lost 5 bases and J 4 bases, leaving 15 bases between the germline ends. The germline V gene encodes CDR1 MNHEY and CDR2 SVGEGT. This CDR3 contains 14 residues. The CDR3 nucleotides are TGTGCCAGCAGTCCCACGCTCCAGGGTTACGAGCAGTACTTC. Translated, it gives CASSPTLQGYEQYF.

The genes are TRBV7-3 and TRBJ1-1; D is ambiguous. Trimming removed 3 bases from V and 4 bases from J, with 12 bases in between. The CDR3 runs to 14 residues. Germline CDR1 is SGHTA and CDR2 is FQGTGA. The CDR3 coding sequence is TGTGCCAGCAGCTTTGATCCTCTCGGCACTGAAGCTTTCTTT. This encodes CASSFDPLGTEAFF.

This clonotype was observed a handful of times. The rearrangement joins TRBV14 to TRBJ1-4; D call uncertain. V was shortened by 3 bases and J by 7 bases, with 12 bases between the two germline ends. This CDR3 spans 14 amino acids. Germline loops: CDR1 SGHDN, CDR2 FVKESK. In DNA form, the CDR3 reads TGTGCCAGCAGCCATCGAGGTTCGGGTGAAAAACTGTTTTTT. It yields the protein CASSHRGSGEKLFF.

Only a few counts were recorded for this clonotype. The chain recombines TRBV18 with TRBJ2-3; unclear D gene. CDR1 KGHSH and CDR2 LQKENI come from the germline V gene. V gave up 0 bases and J gave up 2 bases, with 15 bases separating them. The CDR3 contains 17 residues. CDR3 DNA: TGTGCCAGCTCACCACCACCGGGTGTTTATTTCACAGATACGCAGTATTTT. The encoded protein is CASSPPPGVYFTDTQYF.

V and J are TRBV5-1 and TRBJ2-4; tentatively, D is TRBD2 (5 bases). The CDR3 covers 16 residues. The V gene lost 0 bases and the J gene lost 7 bases, with 17 bases spanning the gap. CDR1 and CDR2 from the germline V gene are SGHRS and YFSETQ. The CDR3 nucleotides read TGCGCCAGCAGCTTGGAGTTGAGGGCCAATGAGAACATTCAGTACTTC. This codes for CASSLELRANENIQYF.

This clonotype turned up a few times. This chain links TRBV6-5 with TRBJ2-7; D remains unclear. CDR3 length: 16 residues. The germline V and J ends were trimmed by 0 bases and 2 bases, with 14 bases remaining between them. The germline CDR1 and CDR2 sequences are MNHEY and SVGAGI. The CDR3 here is CASSYSPAGPPYEQYF. Here the CDR3 DNA reads TGTGCCAGCAGTTACTCCCCGGCCGGTCCTCCCTACGAGCAGTACTTC.

This clonotype was observed a few times. The V gene is TRBV28, the J gene TRBJ2-7, with D possibly matching TRBD2 (6 bases). The CDR3 loop spans 15 amino acids. Deletions cut 6 bases from V and 2 bases from J, with 17 bases between. The germline gives CDR1 MDHEN, CDR2 SYDVKM. CDR3 residues: CASRANLAQTYEQYF. CDR3 DNA sequence: TGTGCCAGCAGAGCCAACCTAGCGCAGACCTACGAGCAGTACTTC. The complete variable domain, with remaining parts taken from reference TRBV28 and TRBJ2-7, reads DVKVTQSSRYLVKRTGEKVFLECVQDMDHENMFWYRQDPGLGLRLIYFSYDVKMKEKGDIPEGYSVSREKKERFSLILESASTNQTSMYLCASRANLAQTYEQYFGPGTRLTVT.

A few counts support this clonotype. V is TRBV11-2 and J is TRBJ2-3, with a weak D call TRBD1 (6 bases). CDR1 and CDR2 (germline): SGHAT, FQNNGV. Trimming removed 4 bases at V and 9 bases at J, with 11 bases between. The CDR3 contains 12 residues. CDR3 loop: CASSSKTGTQYF. The DNA of the CDR3 is TGTGCCAGCAGCTCCAAAACAGGGACGCAGTATTTT.

The rearrangement joins TRBV6-5 to TRBJ1-1; tentative D call: TRBD1 (6 bases). CDR1 and CDR2 from the germline V gene are MNHEY and SVGAGI. This CDR3 spans 13 amino acids. Trimming removed 6 bases at V and 3 bases at J, with 11 bases between. In DNA form, the CDR3 reads TGTGCCAGCAGGGCGGGGGGCGACACTGAAGCTTTCTTT. This codes for CASRAGGDTEAFF.

CDR3 region: CASSPETSGRQYEQYF. The CDR3 DNA follows: TGTGCCAGCAGTCCCGAAACTAGCGGGAGGCAATACGAGCAGTACTTC. The chain uses TRBV27 and TRBJ2-7, with 12 bases matching TRBD2. Germline V gene lookup returns CDR1 MNHEY and CDR2 SMNVEV (reference sequence). The ends lost 5 bases at V and 4 bases at J; junction bases unmatched: 9. The CDR3 sequence is 16 residues long.

In its sample, this clonotype was seen many times. The V and J genes are TRBV7-6 and TRBJ2-3; possibly TRBD2 for D (5 bases). Per the germline V gene, CDR1 is SGHVS and CDR2 is FNYEAQ. CDR3 size: 14 residues. Deletions cut 5 bases from V and 6 bases from J, with 15 bases between. CDR3 sequence: CASSLSGRDDTQYF. CDR3 DNA: TGTGCCAGCAGCCTATCAGGACGGGATGATACGCAGTATTTT.

This clonotype was counted a few times. The rearrangement links TRBV13 to TRBJ2-1, with 10 bases aligning to TRBD2. The V and J ends lost 6 bases and 9 bases, in that order; junction bases with no gene match: 11. Germline CDR1 PRHDT, CDR2 FYEKMQ (reference sequence). The CDR3 is 15 residues long. Here the CDR3 DNA reads TGTGCCAGCAGTCCTAGCGGGAGTAGGTTGAGTGAGCAGTTCTTC. It codes for CASSPSGSRLSEQFF.

The rearrangement links TRBV7-3 to TRBJ2-2, with a possible D match to TRBD2 (6 bases). Germline V gene sequence: CDR1 SGHTA, CDR2 FQGTGA. CDR3 length: 15 amino acids. The V end lost 5 bases, the J end lost 4 bases, and 14 bases lay between the germline ends. The CDR3 nucleotides are TGTGCCAGCAGCCCAAGGAGGGAGAGCACCGGGGAGCTGTTTTTT. Residues: CASSPRRESTGELFF.

This chain links TRBV4-3 with TRBJ1-4, with D hard to call. This CDR3 region has 15 residues. With 8 bases removed from V and 0 bases from J, the gap between germline ends came to 13 bases. Germline V CDR1 and CDR2: LGHNA, YSLEER. CDR3 sequence (DNA): TGCGCCAGCTGTCAGGAACACGCAACTAATGAAAAACTGTTTTTT. This sequence encodes CASCQEHATNEKLFF.

This chain uses TRBV20-1 with TRBJ1-6; no firm D call. Germline V lookup: CDR1 DFQATT, CDR2 SNEGSKA (reference sequence). CDR3 length: 16 residues. Trimming removed 5 bases from V and 10 bases from J, with 24 bases in between. CDR3 DNA sequence: TGCAGTGCTCTCCATTTCACCGGTCCCAGAAGCTCACCCCTCCACTTT. Protein sequence: CSALHFTGPRSSPLHF.

This clonotype was picked up a small number of times. An end of the junction differs from the germline gene, which may be a read error. The V and J genes are TRBV4-1 and TRBJ2-2, with D perhaps assigned TRBD1 or TRBD2 (6 bases each). The CDR3 length is 17 residues. Germline CDR1 is MGHRA and CDR2 is YSYEKL. The CDR3 sequence: CASSQDLGQSGGGELVF. The CDR3 DNA follows: TGCGCCAGCAGCCAAGATTTAGGGCAGTCCGGGGGCGGGGAGCTGGTTTTT.

This chain uses TRBV4-1 with TRBJ2-5, with D possibly being TRBD1 or TRBD2 (5 bases each). With 0 bases removed from V and 3 bases from J, the gap between germline ends came to 17 bases. Germline V gene lookup returns CDR1 MGHRA and CDR2 YSYEKL. The CDR3 runs 17 residues. The DNA of the CDR3 is TGCGCCAGCAGCCAAGATCTAAGGCAGGGAGAAGAAGAGACCCAGTACTTC. It translates to CASSQDLRQGEEETQYF.

This clonotype was seen a handful of times. The chain uses TRBV12-3 or TRBV12-4 and TRBJ2-7; D possibly corresponds to TRBD1 (6 bases). The CDR3 has 15 residues. With 1 base removed from V and 0 bases from J, the gap between germline ends came to 10 bases. Here the CDR3 reads CASSLETGPSYEQYF. The DNA for the CDR3 is TGTGCCAGCAGTTTAGAGACAGGTCCCTCCTACGAGCAGTACTTC.

The chain employs TRBV20-1 and TRBJ2-1, with TRBD1 matching 7 bases. V gave up 2 bases and J gave up 1 base; unmatched junction bases: 5. The CDR3 loop spans 15 amino acids. Germline CDR1 and CDR2: DFQATT and SNEGSKA (reference sequence). In DNA form, the CDR3 reads TGCAGTGCTAGACCCCGGGACAGATCCTACAATGAGCAGTTCTTC. It translates to CSARPRDRSYNEQFF.

V is TRBV27 and J is TRBJ2-5; D tentatively fits TRBD1 or TRBD2 (6 bases each). Trimming pared 5 bases from V and 4 bases from J, leaving 17 bases between. The germline CDR1 and CDR2 sequences are MNHEY and SMNVEV (reference sequence). CDR3 length: 15 amino acids. CDR3 residues: CASSKQGSGAETQYF. The CDR3 nucleotides read TGTGCCAGCAGTAAGCAGGGCTCGGGGGCAGAGACCCAGTACTTC.

There are a few counts of this clonotype. This chain connects TRBV4-3 to TRBJ1-1; a possible D gene is TRBD1 (5 bases). Germline V gene data show CDR1 as LGHNA and CDR2 as YSLEER. V lost 1 base, J lost 0 bases, and 12 bases lay in between. This CDR3 region has 16 residues. In nucleotides, the CDR3 is TGCGCCAGCAGCCAAGGGATCGGGGGGATGAACACTGAAGCTTTCTTT. Protein product: CASSQGIGGMNTEAFF.

The V gene is TRBV20-1, the J gene TRBJ2-3, with 10 bases fitting TRBD2. This CDR3 spans 16 amino acids. Germline assignment: CDR1 DFQATT and CDR2 SNEGSKA (reference sequence). The V segment lost 0 bases and the J segment 2 bases; nucleotides outside the gene matches: 5. The CDR3 DNA sequence: TGCAGTGCTAGAGATCTCACTAGCGGGAACACAGATACGCAGTATTTT. Encoded protein: CSARDLTSGNTDTQYF.

This clonotype was seen only a few times. The V gene is TRBV3-1, the J gene TRBJ2-5; D tentatively reads TRBD1 or TRBD2 (5 bases each). CDR1 LGHDT and CDR2 YNNKEL come from the germline V gene (reference sequence). The CDR3 is 14 amino acids. V was clipped by 3 bases and J by 5 bases, with 13 bases between them. For the CDR3, the DNA is TGTGCCAGCAGCCACTCCGGGACCCAGGAGACCCAGTACTTC. Translation gives CASSHSGTQETQYF.

This clonotype turned up a few times. This clone may be a read error of a much larger clone one base away. The chain joins TRBV29-1 to TRBJ2-5; TRBD2 aligns across 7 bases. The germline CDR1 and CDR2 sequences are SQVTM and ANQGSEA. The CDR3 is 13 amino acids. This CDR3 is CSAERDDYNERFF. The CDR3 nucleotides are TGCAGCGCCGAGCGGGATGATTACAATGAGCGGTTCTTC.